Shown below are 27 T cell receptor beta chains from a single sample sequenced in a study of T cell responses to AZD1222 COVID-19 vaccine. Libraries were prepared by immunoSEQ multiplex PCR; TCRdb keeps only in-frame clonotypes and omits some of them. The table lists 120,000 to 150,000 clones, roughly 84% of them singletons. This sample comprised peripheral blood, obtained 28 days after the second AZD1222 dose. Receptors were obtained from an adult who received the AZD1222 COVID-19 vaccine.

V gene TRBV6-2 or TRBV6-3 combines with J gene TRBJ1-5; no clear D. The V and J ends lost 1 base and 1 base respectively, with 11 bases between them. The CDR3 covers 16 residues. The germline gives CDR1 MNHEY, CDR2 SVGEGT. In DNA form, the CDR3 reads TGTGCCAGCAGTTACTTGGAGGGTCGGAGCAATCAGCCCCAGCATTTT. This sequence encodes CASSYLEGRSNQPQHF.

V gene TRBV18 combines with J gene TRBJ1-5; D is unclear. Germline CDR1 and CDR2: KGHSH and LQKENI. CDR3 size: 15 residues. V lost 3 bases to trimming and J lost 3 bases, with 12 bases between them. For the CDR3, the DNA is TGTGCCAGCTCACCTCGCGGAGTTGCCAATCAGCCCCAGCATTTT. Its translation is CASSPRGVANQPQHF.

V and J are TRBV10-3 and TRBJ2-7; no clear D. The V end lost 3 bases, the J end lost 2 bases, and 14 bases lay between the germline ends. Germline V gene lookup returns CDR1 ENHRY and CDR2 SYGVKD. This CDR3 is built from 15 residues. The CDR3 bases are TGTGCCATCAGTGATGGCATTGAACCGGCCTACGAGCAGTACTTC. It is translated as CAISDGIEPAYEQYF.

The rearrangement joins TRBV27 to TRBJ1-6; D gene ambiguous. The CDR3 loop spans 14 amino acids. Trimming shortened V by 7 bases and J by 1 base, and 8 bases separated the two germline ends. Germline V gene lookup returns CDR1 MNHEY and CDR2 SMNVEV (reference sequence). In DNA, the CDR3 is TGTGCCAGCACGGCGTTTTCCTATAATTCACCCCTCCACTTT. Its protein is CASTAFSYNSPLHF.

V usage is TRBV9 and J usage is TRBJ1-1; 7 positions match TRBD1. The V gene end was trimmed by 0 bases and the J gene end by 0 bases; junction bases not matched to a gene: 8. The germline V gene has CDR1 SGDLS and CDR2 YYNGEE. CDR3 size: 17 residues. The CDR3, as DNA: TGTGCCAGCAGCGTAGCTATAGGGGGCCCCATGAACACTGAAGCTTTCTTT. Its protein is CASSVAIGGPMNTEAFF. The entire variable domain, with the rest obtained from reference TRBV9 and TRBJ1-1, is as follows: DSGVTQTPKHLITATGQRVTLRCSPRSGDLSVYWYQQSLDQGLQFLIQYYNGEERAKGNILERFSAQQFPDLHSELNLSSLELGDSALYFCASSVAIGGPMNTEAFFGQGTRLTVV.

In its sample, this clone was seen a few times. DNA of the CDR3: TGTGCCAGCACCCCCGACCTCGGAGATGAGCAGTTCTTC. It specifies CASTPDLGDEQFF. The J gene is TRBJ2-1, the V gene TRBV2, with D unresolved. Germline V gene lookup returns CDR1 SNHLY and CDR2 FYNNEI. The CDR3 loop spans 13 amino acids. Trimming stripped 7 bases from V and 8 bases from J, with 15 bases between.

The chain recombines TRBV2 with TRBJ2-2; D uncertain. The CDR3 is made up of 13 amino acids. V lost 5 bases, J lost 1 base, and 5 bases lay in between. CDR1 SNHLY and CDR2 FYNNEI come from the germline V gene. The DNA of the CDR3 is TGTGCCAGCAGTCTCCTGAACACCGGGGAGCTGTTTTTT. Protein: CASSLLNTGELFF.

With respect to this clone: Compared with germline, one end of the junction differs, possibly owing to a read error. This chain joins TRBV7-7 and TRBJ1-3, with 7 nucleotides matching TRBD1. The CDR3 has 15 amino acids. CDR1 and CDR2 from the germline V gene are SSHAT and FNYEAQ (reference sequence). The CDR3 is CASSPGGLSGNTIYF. The DNA for the CDR3 is TGTGCTAGCAGCCCAGGGGGACTCTCTGGAAACACCATATATTTT.

V and J are TRBV4-2 and TRBJ2-3; 10 nucleotides line up with TRBD2. The CDR3 runs 18 residues. Germline V lookup: CDR1 LGHNA, CDR2 YNFKEQ. J was trimmed by 5 bases and V by 0 bases; bases with no gene match: 11. DNA of the CDR3: TGTGCCAGCAGCCAAGACCCAGGGAGCGGGGGGGCGGTAGATACGCAGTATTTT. It codes for CASSQDPGSGGAVDTQYF.

This chain links TRBV24-1 with TRBJ2-7; 9 bases align to TRBD1. The germline V gene has CDR1 KGHDR and CDR2 SFDVKD. V shed 3 bases and J 5 bases; nucleotides not matched to a gene: 7. This CDR3 has 15 residues. CDR3 coding DNA: TGTGCCACCAGTGATCCGGGACAGGGTTGGCACGAGCAGTACTTC. It specifies CATSDPGQGWHEQYF.

The V call is TRBV12-5, the J call TRBJ2-1; 10 bases fit TRBD2. V shed 7 bases and J 4 bases; nucleotides not matched to a gene: 7. Germline loops: CDR1 LGHNT, CDR2 FRNRAP. The CDR3 loop spans 15 amino acids. DNA of the CDR3: TGTGCTAGTGCCCATGGGACTAGCGCTTACAATGAGCAGTTCTTC. Translated: CASAHGTSAYNEQFF.

In this sample, this clone turned up once. This chain connects TRBV23-1 to TRBJ2-5, with D perhaps TRBD2 (6 bases). TRBV23-1 is given ORF status, its function remaining uncertain. Trimming stripped 7 bases from V and 2 bases from J, with 20 bases between. The CDR3 runs to 16 residues. CDR3 DNA: TGCGCCAGCAAAACAGCCCGGGAGTCTAGGCAAGAGACCCAGTACTTC. This gives the protein CASKTARESRQETQYF.

This rearrangement joins TRBV30 to TRBJ1-2; the match to TRBD1 covers 10 bases. The V segment lost 5 bases and the J segment 6 bases; nucleotides outside the gene matches: 9. CDR1 and CDR2 (germline): GTSNPN, SVGIG (reference sequence). The CDR3 has 14 amino acids. CDR3 DNA sequence: TGTGCCTGGGGCCGGGACAGGGGCGGTAATGGCTACACCTTC. It specifies CAWGRDRGGNGYTF. Looking up the rest from reference TRBV30 and TRBJ1-2 gives the full variable domain: SQTIHQWPATLVQPVGSPLSLECTVEGTSNPNLYWYRQAAGRGLQLLFYSVGIGQISSEVPQNLSASRPQDRQFILSSKKLLLSDSGFYLCAWGRDRGGNGYTFGSGTRLTVV.

The chain is built from TRBV30 and TRBJ2-5, with 9 bases fitting TRBD2. Germline-derived CDR1 and CDR2 are GTSNPN and SVGIG (reference sequence). The CDR3 consists of 17 residues. Unmatched junction bases numbered 13, after V lost 0 bases and J lost 5 bases. The CDR3 sequence is CAWSVPGVAGGRETQYF. The CDR3 bases are TGTGCCTGGAGTGTACCAGGGGTGGCGGGGGGGCGCGAGACCCAGTACTTC.

The V call is TRBV5-6, the J call TRBJ1-5; D is perhaps TRBD1 (5 bases). In germline, CDR1 is SGHDT, CDR2 YYEEEE. This CDR3 has 15 residues. The V and J ends lost 0 bases and 7 bases respectively, with 14 bases between them. The CDR3 here is CASSLGTGRGQPQHF. For the CDR3, the DNA is TGTGCCAGCAGCTTGGGTACGGGACGGGGACAGCCCCAGCATTTT.

This chain uses TRBV30 with TRBJ1-6; no clear D gene. V gave up 2 bases and J gave up 7 bases, with 3 bases separating them. Germline lookup yields CDR1 GTSNPN and CDR2 SVGIG (reference sequence). The CDR3 has 11 residues. The CDR3 is CAWSSNSPLHF. CDR3 DNA: TGTGCCTGGAGTTCCAATTCACCCCTCCACTTT.

This clone was counted a few times. The chain has TRBV7-9 and TRBJ2-2, with no clear D. The germline CDR1 and CDR2 sequences are SEHNR and FQNEAQ (reference sequence). CDR3 length equals 15 residues. The germline V and J ends were trimmed by 5 bases and 4 bases, with 14 bases remaining between them. The CDR3 region has the DNA TGTGCCAGCAGCCTAACGGGTCGGGTCACCGGGGAGCTGTTTTTT. It specifies CASSLTGRVTGELFF.

The J gene is TRBJ1-2, the V gene TRBV19, with 12 bases matching TRBD1. This CDR3 contains 17 residues. CDR1 LNHDA and CDR2 SQIVND come from the germline V gene (reference sequence). The ends lost 7 bases at V and 3 bases at J; junction bases unmatched: 12. The CDR3 reads CASTPLGTGGYHYGYTF. DNA for the CDR3: TGTGCCAGTACCCCCCTAGGGACAGGGGGCTATCACTATGGCTACACCTTC.

The V and J genes are TRBV14 and TRBJ2-3; either TRBD1 or TRBD2 may fit D (5 bases each). V was cut by 4 bases and J by 2 bases, with 16 bases left in between. This CDR3 is 16 amino acids long. Germline V gene sequence: CDR1 SGHDN, CDR2 FVKESK. The CDR3 nucleotides are TGTGCCAGCAGCCCCAGGGAGTTGGGTTCCACAGATACGCAGTATTTT. This gives the protein CASSPRELGSTDTQYF. Full variable domain (outside the CDR3, taken from reference TRBV14 and TRBJ2-3): EAGVTQFPSHSVIEKGQTVTLRCDPISGHDNLYWYRRVMGKEIKFLLHFVKESKQDESGMPNNRFLAERTGGTYSTLKVQPAELEDSGVYFCASSPRELGSTDTQYFGPGTRLTVL.

The J gene is TRBJ2-5, the V gene TRBV11-3, with D possibly being TRBD1 (8 bases). V was trimmed by 5 bases and J by 5 bases, leaving 24 bases between them. The CDR3 has 17 amino acids. CDR1 is SGHNT and CDR2 is YENEEA in the germline V gene. This CDR3 is CASSLGAGQASWETQYF. CDR3 DNA: TGTGCCAGCAGCCTCGGAGCGGGACAGGCCAGTTGGGAGACCCAGTACTTC.

V and J are TRBV19 and TRBJ1-5; TRBD1 is a possible D gene (6 bases). The ends were cut back, 4 bases at V and 0 bases at J, with 13 bases in the middle. CDR3 length equals 16 residues. Germline lookup yields CDR1 LNHDA and CDR2 SQIVND (reference sequence). In DNA form, the CDR3 reads TGTGCCAGTAGTACTGGACAGACTTATAGCAATCAGCCCCAGCATTTT. Protein: CASSTGQTYSNQPQHF.

This clone was seen a single time. The CDR3 nucleotides are TGTGCCAGCAGTGACTCGATTCAGGGACAGGGGAACTATGGCTACACCTTC. Its protein is CASSDSIQGQGNYGYTF. V usage is TRBV6-4 and J usage is TRBJ1-2, with TRBD1 identical over 10 bases. The CDR3 spans 17 residues. The germline gives CDR1 MRHNA, CDR2 SNTAGT. V lost 0 bases, J lost 2 bases, and 6 bases stayed unmatched.

This chain joins TRBV7-8 and TRBJ1-2; the D is unclear. The CDR3 contains 12 residues. The germline V gene has CDR1 SGHVS and CDR2 FQNEAQ. Trimming took off 5 bases at V and 7 bases at J, with 11 bases between the two ends. CDR3 region: CASSGPEGGYTF. CDR3 sequence (DNA): TGTGCCAGCAGCGGCCCCGAGGGTGGCTACACCTTC.

The CDR3 sequence: CATSRDPASSYEQYF. Written as DNA, the CDR3 is TGTGCCACCAGCAGAGATCCTGCCAGCTCCTACGAGCAGTACTTC. J is TRBJ2-7 and V is TRBV15; D not resolved. This CDR3 has 15 residues. Per germline, CDR1 LNHNV and CDR2 YYDKDF (reference sequence). V dropped 0 bases and J dropped 0 bases, with 9 bases sitting between them.

V gene TRBV19 combines with J gene TRBJ2-7; no clear D gene. From germline, CDR1 is LNHDA and CDR2 SQIVND (reference sequence). The V end lost 5 bases, the J end lost 7 bases, and 21 bases lay between the germline ends. CDR3 size: 15 residues. CDR3 nucleotide sequence: TGTGCCAGTAGTTCCGTTATTAACGCCGTGTCTGAGCAGTACTTC. It yields the protein CASSSVINAVSEQYF.

This clone came up a few times. CDR3 coding DNA: TGCGCCAGCAGCTTGGAGACAGGGAATAATTCACCCCTCCACTTT. Residues: CASSLETGNNSPLHF. The chain is built from TRBV5-1 and TRBJ1-6; TRBD1 agrees at 7 bases. The CDR3 has 15 amino acids. CDR1 is SGHRS and CDR2 is YFSETQ in the germline V gene. Trimming at V came to 0 bases and at J to 5 bases, leaving 2 bases not matched to a gene.

The sample holds many counts of this clone. The chain joins TRBV4-2 to TRBJ2-1; 13 bases are shared with TRBD2. The CDR3 runs to 17 residues. The ends lost 0 bases at V and 8 bases at J; junction bases unmatched: 7. CDR1 and CDR2 (germline): LGHNA, YNFKEQ. CDR3 DNA: TGTGCCAGCAGCCAAGATCTACTAGCGGGGGGGCCACATGAGCAGTTCTTC. This gives the protein CASSQDLLAGGPHEQFF.